Shown below are 2 T cell receptor beta chains from a single sample sequenced in a study of CD4 T cells in relation to SARS-CoV-2 and coronaviruses. Antigen specificity for these receptors is unknown. Sequencing was performed with immunoSEQ multiplex PCR; in TCRdb, only in-frame clones are kept and a portion is missing. Of 25,000 to 30,000 clones listed, about 77% were seen once; the top ten hold roughly 18%. Before the COVID-19 pandemic, during about 2011-2019, CD4+ T cells were taken from unexposed donors. After ten to eleven days of culture, CD4+ T cells were isolated. Sequencing was done on a sample of CD4+ T cells from PBMCs, cultured in vitro. The receptor set was obtained from a human donor in good health.

The CDR3 sequence: CASSLLGQGGETQYF. The CDR3 nucleotides are TGTGCCAGCAGCTTACTAGGACAGGGTGGAGAGACCCAGTACTTC. The V and J genes are TRBV11-1 and TRBJ2-5; 8 bases match TRBD1. CDR3 length: 15 residues. V lost 2 bases, J lost 4 bases, and 6 bases stayed unmatched. Looked up from germline, CDR1 is SGHAT and CDR2 is FQDESV (reference sequence).

V gene TRBV6-2 or TRBV6-3 combines with J gene TRBJ2-7; D is undetermined. This CDR3 contains 14 residues. The V end was cut by 5 bases, the J end by 0 bases, with 11 bases between. Germline CDR1 is MNHEY and CDR2 is SVGEGT. The CDR3 region has the DNA TGTGCCAGCAGTGACGCGCTACCCTCCTACGAGCAGTACTTC. It translates to CASSDALPSYEQYF.